These 21 T cell receptor beta chains share one sample of origin, sequenced in a study of beta chain features in type 1 diabetes (dated by TCRdb to between 2017 and 2018). Antigens of these TCRs are unknown. Library generation was performed with the immunoSEQ multiplex PCR assay. The entire amount of isolated RNA was reverse transcribed using the High Capacity cDNA Reverse Transcription Kit, so the sequenced TCRB transcripts were expressed ones. As stored in TCRdb, this immuneACCESS dataset retains in-frame rearrangements with V and J assigned. A fraction of the clones does not appear; measured against another copy, unresolved V genes explain less than half of the discrepancy, and the remainder lacks a known reason. The sample profile shows 600,000 to 750,000 clones; around 11% of them were found once. The ten largest make up around 0.12% of the sample. The study at large found these results: A moderate but significant shortening of TCRB CDR3 length was observed in type 1 diabetes patients in all four CD4+ subsets.

The source material was naive CD4+ T cells from blood. The sample's cell subset or site label, in plain terms: true naive CD4+ T cells. The source is a man between 25 and 39 years old with type 1 diabetes.

J is TRBJ1-2 and V is TRBV7-2, with 7 bases identical to TRBD1. The V and J ends lost 3 bases and 0 bases, in that order; junction bases with no gene match: 7. CDR3 length: 16 residues. CDR1 is SGHTA and CDR2 is FQGNSA in the germline V gene. The CDR3 DNA is TGTGCCAGCAGCTTGGGGTCGGGACAGCCTAACTATGGCTACACCTTC. This gives the protein CASSLGSGQPNYGYTF.

The V gene is TRBV4-1, the J gene TRBJ1-3; D uncertain. This CDR3 region has 17 residues. Trimming stripped 0 bases from V and 0 bases from J, with 12 bases between. Germline V gene data show CDR1 as MGHRA and CDR2 as YSYEKL. CDR3 sequence reads: CASSQEARGLSGNTIYF. In DNA, the CDR3 is TGCGCCAGCAGCCAAGAAGCCAGAGGACTCTCTGGAAACACCATATATTTT.

The gene calls are TRBV5-1 and TRBJ2-7; 14 nucleotides match TRBD2. V lost 4 bases, J lost 0 bases, and 9 bases stayed unmatched. Germline V gene data show CDR1 as SGHRS and CDR2 as YFSETQ. The CDR3 runs to 18 residues. CDR3 region: CASSTGLAGARSSYEQYF. DNA for the CDR3: TGCGCCAGCAGCACGGGACTAGCGGGGGCAAGGAGCTCCTACGAGCAGTACTTC.

J is TRBJ2-2 and V is TRBV28; D not resolved. The length of the CDR3 is 13 residues. Trimming removed 5 bases at V and 4 bases at J, with 8 bases between. The germline V gene has CDR1 MDHEN and CDR2 SYDVKM. The CDR3 region is CASSLQSTGELFF. In nucleotides, the CDR3 is TGTGCCAGCAGTCTACAGAGCACCGGGGAGCTGTTTTTT.

The J gene is TRBJ1-2, the V gene TRBV23-1, with TRBD1 identical over 9 bases. TRBV23-1 is sorted into the ORF group, with uncertain function. CDR3 length: 14 residues. V dropped 4 bases and J dropped 8; count of bases not matched to a gene: 8. CDR3 sequence reads: CASSPPGQGGGYTF. CDR3 in DNA: TGCGCCAGCAGTCCCCCGGGACAGGGAGGAGGCTACACCTTC.

This CDR3 reads CASSSVNSATNEKLFF. In DNA form, the CDR3 reads TGTGCCAGCAGCTCGGTCAACAGTGCAACTAATGAAAAACTGTTTTTT. V and J are TRBV7-2 and TRBJ1-4, with no clear D. Germline values: CDR1 SGHTA, CDR2 FQGNSA. V lost 4 bases and J 0 bases, leaving 12 bases between the germline ends. This CDR3 is 16 amino acids long.

This clone was counted only a few times. This chain uses TRBV6-6 with TRBJ1-1, with D possibly TRBD1 on 5 matching bases. From germline, CDR1 is MNHNY and CDR2 SVGAGI (reference sequence). This CDR3 is 14 amino acids long. V gave up 5 bases and J gave up 8 bases, with 18 bases separating them. The CDR3 DNA follows: TGTGCCAGCAGTCCAATTGCCCGGTGGGGGGAAGCTTTCTTT. This sequence encodes CASSPIARWGEAFF.

This clone was counted only a few times. This chain uses TRBV7-2 with TRBJ2-1; tentative D call: TRBD2 (5 bases). Trimming left V 2 bases short and J 6 bases short, with 17 bases between. The CDR3 has 16 residues. Per germline, CDR1 SGHTA and CDR2 FQGNSA. CDR3 DNA sequence: TGTGCCAGCAGCTTATCCGACGGTCCCGCGGGCAATGAGCAGTTCTTC. Translated: CASSLSDGPAGNEQFF.

The V and J genes are TRBV7-6 and TRBJ2-1; TRBD2 aligns across 11 bases. V shed 5 bases and J 2 bases; nucleotides not matched to a gene: 8. This CDR3 comprises 17 residues. Germline V gene lookup returns CDR1 SGHVS and CDR2 FNYEAQ. The CDR3 DNA is TGTGCCAGCAGCCCGAGACTAGCGGGGCGCACCTACAATGAGCAGTTCTTC. Amino acids: CASSPRLAGRTYNEQFF.

The chain has TRBV30 and TRBJ2-1; D remains ambiguous. The CDR3 loop spans 11 amino acids. V dropped 3 bases and J dropped 12 bases, with 12 bases sitting between them. Germline V gene data show CDR1 as GTSNPN and CDR2 as SVGIG (reference sequence). The CDR3 region has the DNA TGTGCCTGGAGCCTGTTGCGCACGCAGTTCTTC. Its translation is CAWSLLRTQFF.

Comment on this clone: The same CDR3 arises from other DNA sequences in this sample as well. V and J are TRBV5-1 and TRBJ2-3; 10 positions match TRBD1. The length of the CDR3 is 14 residues. Looked up from germline, CDR1 is SGHRS and CDR2 is YFSETQ. V trimming: 4 bases; J trimming: 3 bases; junction bases outside the gene matches: 2. The CDR3 protein is CASSRDRGTDTQYF. Here the CDR3 DNA reads TGCGCCAGCAGCCGGGACAGGGGAACAGATACGCAGTATTTT. Combining the CDR3 with reference TRBV5-1 and TRBJ2-3 gives the whole variable domain KAGVTQTPRYLIKTRGQQVTLSCSPISGHRSVSWYQQTPGQGLQFLFEYFSETQRNKGNFPGRFSGRQFSNSRSEMNVSTLELGDSALYLCASSRDRGTDTQYFGPGTRLTVL.

This chain joins TRBV6-6 and TRBJ2-3; tentatively, D is TRBD1 (6 bases). V was trimmed by 0 bases and J by 6 bases, leaving 16 bases between them. Germline-derived CDR1 and CDR2 are MNHNY and SVGAGI (reference sequence). The CDR3 sequence is 16 residues long. The DNA for the CDR3 is TGTGCCAGCAGTTACTCGTTCAGGGGCACCCTCGATACGCAGTATTTT. Translating it yields CASSYSFRGTLDTQYF.

This clone appeared a few times. The V and J genes are TRBV7-2 and TRBJ2-5; D is undetermined. V gave up 4 bases and J gave up 6 bases, with 12 bases separating them. Germline V gives CDR1 SGHTA, CDR2 FQGNSA. The CDR3 has 13 amino acids. The DNA for the CDR3 is TGTGCCAGCAGCTCGTCGACACGGCAGACCCAGTACTTC. Translating gives CASSSSTRQTQYF.

The chain couples TRBV9 to TRBJ1-2, with 8 positions matching TRBD1. V was clipped by 0 bases and J by 7 bases; unmatched bases: 5. Germline CDR1 SGDLS, CDR2 YYNGEE. The CDR3 loop spans 14 amino acids. CDR3 nucleotides: TGTGCCAGCAGCGTAGGCAGGGGGCAAGGTGGCTACACCTTC. Its protein is CASSVGRGQGGYTF.

To note about this clone: The sample holds other DNA sequences that translate to the same CDR3. This chain connects TRBV7-2 to TRBJ2-7, with D unresolved. V was cut by 5 bases and J by 0 bases, with 11 bases left in between. Germline CDR1 SGHTA, CDR2 FQGNSA. The CDR3 has 14 amino acids. For the CDR3, the DNA is TGTGCCAGCAGCCGCGGTACAAGCTCCTACGAGCAGTACTTC. Translating gives CASSRGTSSYEQYF.

This chain connects TRBV30 to TRBJ2-2; D remains unclear. V lost 3 bases and J lost 6, with 11 bases in between. CDR3 size: 13 residues. Germline V gene lookup returns CDR1 GTSNPN and CDR2 SVGIG (reference sequence). Here the CDR3 DNA reads TGTGCCTGGAGATCTGTTGAGGCCGGGGAGCTGTTTTTT. Protein: CAWRSVEAGELFF.

The J gene is TRBJ1-1, the V gene TRBV7-6, with a weak D call TRBD1 (6 bases). The CDR3 loop spans 16 amino acids. Germline CDR1 is SGHVS and CDR2 is FNYEAQ. The V end was cut by 5 bases, the J end by 5 bases, with 21 bases between. The CDR3 bases are TGTGCCAGCAGCCTGGGGGCGACGGCTTTAAAGACTGAAGCTTTCTTT. Its protein is CASSLGATALKTEAFF. Together with reference TRBV7-6 and TRBJ1-1, the CDR3 gives the full variable domain: GAGVSQSPRYKVTKRGQDVALRCDPISGHVSLYWYRQALGQGPEFLTYFNYEAQQDKSGLPNDRFSAERPEGSISTLTIQRTEQRDSAMYRCASSLGATALKTEAFFGQGTRLTVV.

The gene calls are TRBV9 and TRBJ1-5, with D unclear. The V end was cut by 6 bases, the J end by 7 bases, with 5 bases between. CDR1 and CDR2 from the germline V gene are SGDLS and YYNGEE. This CDR3 region has 10 residues. CDR3 sequence: CASNLQPQHF. Written as DNA, the CDR3 is TGTGCCAGCAACCTGCAGCCCCAGCATTTT.

This clone was counted a few times. The rearrangement uses TRBV5-1 and TRBJ2-3, with TRBD1 matching 9 bases. In germline, CDR1 is SGHRS, CDR2 YFSETQ. J gave up 4 bases and V 4 bases, and 10 bases lay outside the gene matches. CDR3 size: 16 residues. The CDR3 coding sequence is TGCGCCAGCAGCCAGGGGCGGGACAGGGTCCCAGATACGCAGTATTTT. As protein: CASSQGRDRVPDTQYF.

This clone has a handful of counts. Within the sample, other DNA sequences also encode this same CDR3. The genes are TRBV18 and TRBJ2-5; no clear D. The CDR3 spans 12 residues. V gave up 3 bases and J gave up 0 bases, with 2 bases separating them. The germline CDR1 and CDR2 sequences are KGHSH and LQKENI. The CDR3 DNA sequence: TGTGCCAGCTCACCTAACCAAGAGACCCAGTACTTC. Protein product: CASSPNQETQYF.

V and J are TRBV7-2 and TRBJ2-3; D not certain. This CDR3 comprises 15 residues. Germline V gene data show CDR1 as SGHTA and CDR2 as FQGNSA. Trimming stripped 2 bases from V and 1 base from J, with 10 bases between. The CDR3 is CASSLINLGTDTQYF. In DNA, the CDR3 is TGTGCCAGCAGCTTAATAAATCTCGGCACAGATACGCAGTATTTT.